A selection of T cell receptor beta chains follows, all from one sample in a study of CD8 T cells in ankylosing spondylitis. Each CDR3 protein is one row after TCRdb ran MiXCR on the 5' RACE reads. The data show under 300,000 distinct CDR3 sequences, around 10% seen once. Sequencing was done on a sample of blood, either unsorted or a sorted T cell fraction (not recorded which). The receptor set was obtained from a male donor with ankylosing spondylitis or in good health (not recorded which). Each CDR3 is given with its conserved first and last residue. The D gene is left open where the match is weak. A clone size is listed for some rows: how often the clone was seen (once, few, many), or a class if it is expanded.

J | size | V | D | DNA | CDR3
TRBJ2-3 | many | TRBV27 | - | TGTGCCAGCAGTTTTGAGGGGGGCGGGCCCTATACGCAGTATTTT | CASSFEGGGPYTQYF
TRBJ2-1 | many | TRBV12-3/TRBV12-4 | TRBD2 | TGTGCCAGCAGTTTGTTAGCGGGAGGGCGAGATGAGCAGTTCTTC | CASSLLAGGRDEQFF
TRBJ2-3 | many | TRBV5-5 | - | TGTGCCAGCAAGAAAAACACAGTTATCTTCACAGATACGCAGTATTTT | CASKKNTVIFTDTQYF
TRBJ2-1 | many | TRBV15 | TRBD1 | TGTGCCACCAGCAGAAACCGACAGGGCCTACGGAACAATGAGCAGTTCTTC | CATSRNRQGLRNNEQFF
TRBJ1-4 | - | TRBV5-1 | - | TGCGCCAGCAGCCCCTTTGGGGGGCAAATCCCTAATGAAAAACTGTTTTTT | CASSPFGGQIPNEKLFF
TRBJ2-7 | - | TRBV10-2 | - | TGCGCCAGCGCCGGGAACTACGAGCAGCACTTC | CASAGNYEQHF
TRBJ1-6 | few | TRBV6-1 | - | TGTGCCAGCAACGCGCGCTCCTATAATTCACCCCTCCACTTT | CASNARSYNSPLHF
TRBJ2-2 | - | TRBV6-5 | - | TGTGCCAGCAGTTTCCTCCGGGGCGAGGGGGAGCTGTTTTTT | CASSFLRGEGELFF
TRBJ2-7 | many | TRBV19 | TRBD1 | TGTGCCAGTAGTGAACGGGACAGGGTTCGCGAGCAGTACTTC | CASSERDRVREQYF
TRBJ2-2 | many | TRBV4-2 | - | TGTGCCAGCAGCAAAGGAAGCAGCGGACCCCTCTCCGGGGAGCTGTTTTTT | CASSKGSSGPLSGELFF
TRBJ2-3 | - | TRBV5-6 | TRBD2 | TGTGCCAGCAGCTTGGCCGGGGGGGCCAGGGCAGATACGCAGTATTTT | CASSLAGGARADTQYF
TRBJ2-1 | many | TRBV6-6 | - | TGTGCCAGCAGTTACTGGGAGGTGAAGGGCTACAATGAGCAGTTCTTC | CASSYWEVKGYNEQFF
TRBJ2-2 | many | TRBV6-1 | - | TGTGCCAGCAGCGCCAAAGAGACCGGGGAGCTGTTTTTT | CASSAKETGELFF
TRBJ2-1 | many | TRBV29-1 | - | TGCAGCGTTGTCTTTGGAGTAGCCTACAATGAGCAGTTCTTC | CSVVFGVAYNEQFF
TRBJ1-5 | many | TRBV2 | - | TGTGCCAGCAGTGAACAGGGGCGACTCGGCAATCAGCCCCAGCATTTT | CASSEQGRLGNQPQHF
TRBJ1-2 | many | TRBV20-1 | - | TGCAGTGCCCGGCCCCGACAGACTATCTATGGCTACACCTTC | CSARPRQTIYGYTF
TRBJ1-1 | many | TRBV14 | TRBD1 | TGTGCCAGCAGAGGGGACAGCAAACCGACAGAAGCTTTCTTT | CASRGDSKPTEAFF
TRBJ1-5 | - | TRBV6-1 | - | TGTGCCAGCGGTTCCCATCGGCCCCGGCATTTT | CASGSHRPRHF
TRBJ2-7 | many | TRBV28 | TRBD1 | TGTGCCACCCAACCCCCGGGACAGGTCCTTTACGAGCAGTACTTC | CATQPPGQVLYEQYF
TRBJ2-3 | many | TRBV12-3/TRBV12-4 | - | TGTGCCAGCAGCCGCACAAACCTAGCGTTCGCAGATACGCAGTATTTT | CASSRTNLAFADTQYF
TRBJ2-1 | many | TRBV20-1 | TRBD2 | TGCAGTGCTAGAGTGCCTAGCGGGAGCAATGAGCAGTTCTTC | CSARVPSGSNEQFF
TRBJ2-4 | many | TRBV10-3 | - | TGTGCCATCACCCCCGATCAAGACGGAAACATTCAGTACTTC | CAITPDQDGNIQYF
TRBJ2-1 | many | TRBV12-3/TRBV12-4 | - | TGTGCCAGCAGTTTGCTAGTCGATCACAATGAGCAGTTCTTC | CASSLLVDHNEQFF
TRBJ2-1 | many | TRBV5-7 | - | TGTGCCAGCAGCAAGAGGCGGGACGGAAACAATGAGCAGTTCTTC | CASSKRRDGNNEQFF
TRBJ1-6 | few | TRBV7-9 | - | TGTGCCAGCAGCTCGGAGATCAATTCACCCCTCCACTTT | CASSSEINSPLHF
TRBJ1-6 | - | TRBV2 | - | TGTGCCAGCACGAGGCTGGGGGGCACCTCACCCCTCCACTTT | CASTRLGGTSPLHF
TRBJ2-5 | - | TRBV11-2 | TRBD2 | TGTGCCAGCAGCTGGGGACTAGCGAAAGAGACCCAGTACTTC | CASSWGLAKETQYF
TRBJ2-2 | few | TRBV18 | TRBD1 | TGTGCCAGCTCACCTCTTCCCACAGGGGGCGCTGGAACCGGGGAGCTGTTTTTT | CASSPLPTGGAGTGELFF
TRBJ2-5 | few | TRBV28 | TRBD1 | TGTGCCAGCAGTGGACAGGGAGAGACCCAGTACTTC | CASSGQGETQYF
TRBJ1-1 | few | TRBV19 | - | TGTGCCAGTAGTATGGGAGGTACTGAAGCTTTCTTT | CASSMGGTEAFF
TRBJ1-1 | - | TRBV2 | - | TGTGCCACCAATCGGGGGTCGGGGTGGAACCCGAAAAAAGCTTTCTTT | CATNRGSGWNPKKAFF
TRBJ1-2 | many | TRBV29-1 | - | TGCAGCGTTGAAGATCTTGGTAGGCAGGCCGATGGCTACACCTTC | CSVEDLGRQADGYTF
TRBJ1-2 | medium-sized | TRBV20-1 | - | TGCAGTGCCACCACCCCGGGCTCCTATGGCTACACCTTC | CSATTPGSYGYTF
TRBJ2-1 | many | TRBV5-1 | TRBD2 | TGCGCCAGCAGCTTGGTGCGCGGGGGGGCGAATGAGCAGTTCTTC | CASSLVRGGANEQFF
TRBJ1-1 | - | TRBV12-3/TRBV12-4 | - | TGTGCCAGCAGGTCTGAGATAGGGAGTTGGGAGAACACTGAAGCTTTCTTT | CASRSEIGSWENTEAFF
TRBJ1-1 | - | TRBV5-1 | - | TGCGCCAGCAGCTTTAGGGAGGCCCTGAACACTGAAGCTTTCTTT | CASSFREALNTEAFF
TRBJ1-1 | many | TRBV20-1 | - | TGCAGTGCTACACAGGGTATCACTGAAGCTTTCTTT | CSATQGITEAFF
TRBJ1-5 | many | TRBV6-1 | - | TGTGCCAGCAGTGAACGAAATGGATACAATCAGCCCCAGCATTTT | CASSERNGYNQPQHF
TRBJ2-3 | - | TRBV7-8 | TRBD2 | TGTGCCAGCAGCAACGAACAGCGGGAGATGACGGATACGCAGTATTTT | CASSNEQREMTDTQYF
TRBJ2-2 | few | TRBV7-9 | - | TGTGCCAGCAGCCTGGCCGGGGGCAAGGTCGGGGAGCTGTTTTTT | CASSLAGGKVGELFF
TRBJ2-2 | - | TRBV7-2 | - | TGTGCCAGCAGCTTCTTTGGTGGGGAGATGGGGGAGCTGTTTTTT | CASSFFGGEMGELFF
TRBJ2-7 | many | TRBV12-3/TRBV12-4 | - | TGCGCCAGCAGCTTTGGACAAGCCTACGAGCAGTACTTC | CASSFGQAYEQYF
TRBJ2-7 | - | TRBV6-5 | - | TGTGCCAGCAGTTACCGGGGTTATGGCTCCTACGAGCAGTACTTC | CASSYRGYGSYEQYF
TRBJ2-5 | many | TRBV5-1 | - | TGCGCCAGCAGCTTGGTTGGCGAGTCTAGCTTTGGGACCCAGTACTTC | CASSLVGESSFGTQYF
TRBJ2-7 | - | TRBV5-1 | TRBD1 | TGCGCCAGCAGCTTGGCAATGGGACAGGGGCTCGAGCAGTACTTC | CASSLAMGQGLEQYF
TRBJ1-2 | many | TRBV12-3/TRBV12-4 | TRBD1 | TGTGCCAGCAGTGGGACAGGGTTCCATGGCTACACCTTC | CASSGTGFHGYTF
TRBJ2-3 | few | TRBV6-4 | - | TGTGCCAGCAGTGACTCAGTTGGGGCAGATACGCAGTATTTT | CASSDSVGADTQYF
TRBJ1-1 | many | TRBV12-3/TRBV12-4 | TRBD1 | TGTGCCAGCAGCCCGGGACAGAAAGCTTTCTTT | CASSPGQKAFF
TRBJ2-1 | - | TRBV7-2 | - | TGTGCCAGCAGCTTAGAAAGGGGAGGAATGGATGAGCAGTTCTTC | CASSLERGGMDEQFF
TRBJ2-1 | - | TRBV12-2 | - | TGTGCAAGTCGCTTACTTCAGGGAAATGAGCAGTTCTTC | CASRLLQGNEQFF
TRBJ2-6 | few | TRBV10-3 | TRBD2 | TGTGCCACCCTCCTAGCGGGGCTACCTTCTGGGGCCAACGTCCTGACTTTC | CATLLAGLPSGANVLTF
TRBJ2-2 | - | TRBV7-9 | - | TGTGCCAGCAACATGAATACGGGAATTGTGAACACCGGGGAGCTGTTTTTT | CASNMNTGIVNTGELFF
TRBJ1-2 | few | TRBV6-5 | - | TGTGCCAGCGGACAAAACTATGGCTACACCTTC | CASGQNYGYTF
TRBJ1-1 | many | TRBV15 | - | TGTGCCACCAGCAGAGATCCTCGACAGTACAGTGAAGCTTTCTTT | CATSRDPRQYSEAFF
TRBJ2-4 | many | TRBV7-8 | - | TGTGCCAGCAGCCCGTCAGGGCCTTGGGCCAAAAACATTCAGTACTTC | CASSPSGPWAKNIQYF
TRBJ1-1 | many | TRBV24-1 | - | TGTGCCACCAGTGATTCGGGGCGGTCTGAAGCTTTCTTT | CATSDSGRSEAFF
TRBJ2-7 | few | TRBV10-3 | - | TGTGCCATCGGCCCGGGAAATGTCGACGAGCAGTACTTC | CAIGPGNVDEQYF
TRBJ2-5 | many | TRBV27 | - | TGTGCCAGCAGTTTAAGCCCGACAGGCTTCCAAGAGACCCAGTACTTC | CASSLSPTGFQETQYF
TRBJ2-5 | - | TRBV5-1 | TRBD2 | TGCGCCAGCAGCTTGTCTGCGGGAGCTACCAAAGAGACCCAGTACTTC | CASSLSAGATKETQYF
TRBJ1-4 | many | TRBV28 | - | TGTGCCAGCAGACGGGTAGGGAGGAATGAAAAACTGTTTTTT | CASRRVGRNEKLFF